A single sample is the source of the 11 T cell receptor beta chains below, sequenced in a study of CD8+CD57+ T cells in acquired aplastic anemia. The template for TCR beta VDJ and CDR3 sequence profiling was genomic DNA. TCRdb called the reads again in MiXCR, with one record for every CDR3 protein. The sample lists some 200,000 distinct CDR3 sequences, roughly 55% occurring once. The sequenced sample consisted of sorted CD4+, CD8+, or CD8+CD57+ T cells (not recorded which) from PBMCs. These TCRs come from a human donor in good health.

The rearrangement links TRBV27 to TRBJ2-3; 10 bases fit TRBD2. The J segment lost 1 base and the V segment lost 5 bases, leaving 3 bases of the junction unmatched. The germline gives CDR1 MNHEY, CDR2 SMNVEV (reference sequence). This CDR3 is built from 15 residues. CDR3 loop: CASSRGTSGTDTQYF. The CDR3 DNA reads TGTGCCAGCAGTCGGGGGACTAGCGGCACAGATACGCAGTATTTT.

The V and J genes are TRBV20-1 and TRBJ1-5, with D maybe TRBD1 (5 bases). This CDR3 has 14 amino acids. Germline V gene lookup returns CDR1 DFQATT and CDR2 SNEGSKA (reference sequence). V lost 0 bases and J 9 bases, leaving 15 bases between the germline ends. The CDR3 region has the DNA TGCAGTGCTAGAGATAGGAGGGTCCAGGGGCCCCAGCATTTT. It specifies CSARDRRVQGPQHF.

As regards this clonotype: A read error may explain this, as a much larger clone is one base away. The CDR3 carries no conserved terminal phenylalanine or tryptophan, so it likely arises from a read error. No DNA is shown, since the ends of the CDR3 on it are uncertain; the CDR3 is the one TCRdb lists. The chain couples TRBV6-1 to TRBJ2-1; the D call TRBD2 from the table was never checked on the DNA. The CDR3 contains 12 residues when both ends are counted. In germline, CDR1 is MNHNS, CDR2 SASEGT. This CDR3 is CASSTLAGSRFL.

The table lists this clonotype with many counts. The J gene is TRBJ1-3, the V gene TRBV13; D remains unclear. V lost 6 bases to trimming and J lost 4 bases, with 13 bases between them. Germline CDR1 reads PRHDT; CDR2 reads FYEKMQ (reference sequence). The CDR3 is made up of 14 amino acids. CDR3 bases: TGTGCCAGCAGGGCGACCACGGTCGGAAACACCATATATTTT. Its protein product is CASRATTVGNTIYF.

J is TRBJ2-3 and V is TRBV3-1; D remains ambiguous. This CDR3 has 12 amino acids. In germline, CDR1 is LGHDT, CDR2 YNNKEL (reference sequence). V lost 1 base, J lost 3 bases, and 2 bases lay in between. The CDR3 DNA sequence: TGTGCCAGCAGCCAAGGTACAGATACGCAGTATTTT. Translating gives CASSQGTDTQYF.

The chain has TRBV2 and TRBJ1-2; D not resolved. Germline CDR1 is SNHLY and CDR2 is FYNNEI. There are 15 residues in the CDR3. V lost 6 bases and J 0 bases, leaving 14 bases between the germline ends. The CDR3, as DNA: TGTGCCAGCAGACACAGCCGTCTGACTAACTATGGCTACACCTTC. Encoded protein: CASRHSRLTNYGYTF.

The V gene is TRBV7-2, the J gene TRBJ1-6, with D maybe TRBD1 (6 bases). CDR3 length equals 14 residues. Germline CDR1 reads SGHTA; CDR2 reads FQGNSA. Deletions cut 2 bases from V and 10 bases from J, with 12 bases between. CDR3 amino acids: CASSLLQGRSPLHF. CDR3 bases: TGTGCCAGCAGCTTACTGCAGGGGAGGTCACCCCTCCACTTT.

This clonotype was recorded only once. The rearrangement links TRBV24-1 to TRBJ2-5; D is undetermined. Trimming took off 3 bases at V and 2 bases at J, with 6 bases between the two ends. CDR1 and CDR2 from the germline V gene are KGHDR and SFDVKD. The CDR3 loop spans 13 amino acids. The CDR3 reads CATSDPFQETQYF. Written as DNA, the CDR3 is TGTGCCACCAGTGATCCCTTTCAAGAGACCCAGTACTTC.

This clonotype has a count of ten or more. The gene calls are TRBV11-2 and TRBJ1-4; D might be TRBD1 (6 bases). The germline V gene has CDR1 SGHAT and CDR2 FQNNGV. The V end lost 5 bases, the J end lost 3 bases, and 13 bases lay between the germline ends. There are 15 residues in the CDR3. This CDR3 is CASSDTGKANEKLFF. CDR3 nucleotide sequence: TGTGCCAGCAGCGACACAGGGAAGGCTAATGAAAAACTGTTTTTT.

The chain has TRBV7-9 and TRBJ2-5; 7 bases align to TRBD1. This CDR3 contains 15 residues. The V and J ends lost 4 bases and 9 bases, in that order; junction bases with no gene match: 14. Germline-derived CDR1 and CDR2 are SEHNR and FQNEAQ (reference sequence). CDR3 coding DNA: TGTGCCAGCAGCTCCGGGGACAGTAGCAATCAGCCCCAGTACTTC. Encoded protein: CASSSGDSSNQPQYF. The whole variable domain, remainder taken from reference TRBV7-9 and TRBJ2-5, is DTGVSQNPRHKITKRGQNVTFRCDPISEHNRLYWYRQTLGQGPEFLTYFQNEAQLEKSRLLSDRFSAERPKGSFSTLEIQRTEQGDSAMYLCASSSGDSSNQPQYFGPGTRLLVL.

The chain couples TRBV19 to TRBJ2-1; D is ambiguous. Trimming removed 3 bases at V and 4 bases at J, with 4 bases between. The CDR3 is 12 amino acids. CDR1 and CDR2 (germline): LNHDA, SQIVND (reference sequence). CDR3 region: CASSIMYNEQFF. CDR3 in DNA: TGTGCCAGTAGTATCATGTACAATGAGCAGTTCTTC.